This record covers a single T cell receptor (beta chain). The antigen is undetermined. Mismatch repair deficiency was confirmed in all patients, by PCR or immunohistochemistry. The sample comes from a study of PD-1 blockade in mismatch repair-deficient tumors. Here immunoSEQ multiplex PCR was the method, and the copy in TCRdb shows in-frame clones only, minus some. The table shows 76,000 or so clones, with roughly 80% occurring only once. Germline V gene data show CDR1 as PRHDT and CDR2 as FYEKMQ (reference sequence). V was pared by 3 bases and J by 3 bases, with 8 bases between. CDR3 length: 13 amino acids. The study's findings and limits: Tumor-resident clones, often undetectable pretreatment in blood, expanded then contracted after pembrolizumab.

This clonotype was sampled from an adult with mismatch repair-deficient cancer. The material sequenced was peripheral blood, taken 44 weeks after starting pembrolizumab. The V gene is TRBV13, the J gene TRBJ2-5; D remains unclear. The CDR3, as DNA: TGTGCCAGCAGCTTCTCTTGGAAAGAGACCCAGTACTTC. This encodes CASSFSWKETQYF.